The text below deals with one T cell receptor beta chain. The data were taken from a study of cytomegalovirus exposure and HLA in healthy donors. Libraries were prepared by immunoSEQ multiplex PCR; TCRdb keeps only in-frame clonotypes and omits some of them. The sample lists 250,000 to 400,000 clones, roughly 87% seen once, with roughly 0.88% in the top ten. The V end was cut by 5 bases, the J end by 6 bases, with 17 bases between. Germline V gene lookup returns CDR1 SGHTA and CDR2 FQGNSA. The CDR3 consists of 15 residues. The chain couples TRBV7-2 to TRBJ2-4; weak D call: TRBD2 (6 bases). Sample: PBMCs. The sequence derives from a man under 40 in good health and CMV-seronegative. Here the CDR3 DNA reads TGTGCCAGCAGCGCCCTAGGGGCGGGGCCAAACATTCAGTACTTC. It translates to CASSALGAGPNIQYF.